A single sample is the source of the 20 T cell receptor beta chains below, sequenced in a study of Ad26.COV2.S vaccination and SARS-CoV-2 variants. Only in-frame clones appear in the TCRdb table, and some are missing; sequencing was by immunoSEQ multiplex PCR. The data contain 350,000 to 450,000 clones, about 91% of them singletons. The sequenced sample was peripheral blood, obtained after recovery from COVID-19. The source is a human donor who had recovered from COVID-19.

The V gene is TRBV5-8, the J gene TRBJ1-5, with 7 bases fitting TRBD1. CDR3 length: 14 amino acids. The V gene's germline CDR1 is SGHTS and CDR2 YDEGEE. J was trimmed by 3 bases and V by 3 bases; bases with no gene match: 3. The CDR3, as DNA: TGTGCCAGCAGCTACACAGGGGTCAATCAGCCCCAGCATTTT. It is translated as CASSYTGVNQPQHF.

The chain carries TRBV7-6 and TRBJ2-1, with D possibly TRBD2 on 5 matching bases. With 1 base removed from V and 6 bases from J, the gap between germline ends came to 13 bases. The germline CDR1 and CDR2 sequences are SGHVS and FNYEAQ. The CDR3 totals 15 residues. The CDR3 spells CASSLEFVALNEQFF. DNA for the CDR3: TGTGCCAGCAGCTTAGAATTCGTAGCGCTCAATGAGCAGTTCTTC. Together with reference TRBV7-6 and TRBJ2-1, the CDR3 gives the full variable domain: GAGVSQSPRYKVTKRGQDVALRCDPISGHVSLYWYRQALGQGPEFLTYFNYEAQQDKSGLPNDRFSAERPEGSISTLTIQRTEQRDSAMYRCASSLEFVALNEQFFGPGTRLTVL.

The V gene is TRBV7-2, the J gene TRBJ2-3; TRBD2 matches 15 bases. The V gene end was trimmed by 4 bases and the J gene end by 3 bases; junction bases not matched to a gene: 5. CDR1 is SGHTA, CDR2 FQGNSA, per germline. This CDR3 has 17 amino acids. CDR3 in DNA: TGTGCCAGCAGCTCTGGACTAGCGGGGGGGCCAACAGATACGCAGTATTTT. This sequence encodes CASSSGLAGGPTDTQYF. Looking up the rest from reference TRBV7-2 and TRBJ2-3 gives the full variable domain: GAGVSQSPSNKVTEKGKDVELRCDPISGHTALYWYRQSLGQGLEFLIYFQGNSAPDKSGLPSDRFSAERTGGSVSTLTIQRTQQEDSAVYLCASSSGLAGGPTDTQYFGPGTRLTVL.

The V gene is TRBV7-2, the J gene TRBJ1-5, with a weak D call TRBD1 (5 bases). Trimming shortened V by 1 base and J by 5 bases, and 15 bases separated the two germline ends. This CDR3 comprises 16 residues. CDR1 SGHTA and CDR2 FQGNSA come from the germline V gene. The CDR3 loop reads CASSLEGQGVDQPQHF. The DNA of the CDR3 is TGTGCCAGCAGCTTAGAAGGACAAGGTGTGGATCAGCCCCAGCATTTT. Complete variable domain (other parts from reference TRBV7-2 and TRBJ1-5): GAGVSQSPSNKVTEKGKDVELRCDPISGHTALYWYRQSLGQGLEFLIYFQGNSAPDKSGLPSDRFSAERTGGSVSTLTIQRTQQEDSAVYLCASSLEGQGVDQPQHFGDGTRLSIL.

A single count supports this clone. The chain combines TRBV3-1 (or the pseudogene TRBV3-2) with TRBJ1-2; 9 nucleotides align to TRBD1. This CDR3 has 16 residues. Germline V gene data show CDR1 as LGHDT and CDR2 as YNNKEL (reference sequence). V shed 1 base, J shed 7 bases, and the junction held 10 bases outside the gene matches. This chain's CDR3 is CASSQVNPGQGSGYTF. In nucleotides, the CDR3 is TGTGCCAGCAGCCAAGTAAATCCGGGACAGGGTTCTGGCTACACCTTC.

The J gene is TRBJ1-1, the V gene TRBV2; no clear D. The CDR3 spans 13 residues. CDR1 is SNHLY and CDR2 is FYNNEI in the germline V gene. V was trimmed by 6 bases and J by 4 bases, leaving 12 bases between them. The CDR3, as DNA: TGTGCCAGCAGAGAGGGTCTTTTCACTGAAGCTTTCTTT. It encodes CASREGLFTEAFF.

This chain connects TRBV11-3 to TRBJ2-3, with 7 bases fitting TRBD2. Germline loops: CDR1 SGHNT, CDR2 YENEEA. Germline trimming cut 3 bases from V and 2 bases from J; bases unmatched to any gene: 2. The CDR3 loop spans 14 amino acids. The CDR3 sequence: CASSLGGITDTQYF. The CDR3 DNA sequence: TGTGCCAGCAGCTTGGGAGGGATCACAGATACGCAGTATTTT.

This chain links TRBV5-1 with TRBJ2-5, with TRBD2 identical over 8 bases. The V gene end was trimmed by 4 bases and the J gene end by 7 bases; junction bases not matched to a gene: 6. This CDR3 spans 13 amino acids. The germline V gene encodes CDR1 SGHRS and CDR2 YFSETQ. The CDR3, as DNA: TGCGCCAGCAGCCCCGACCGGGGGGGGACCCAGTACTTC. Protein: CASSPDRGGTQYF. The variable domain in full, completed from reference TRBV5-1 and TRBJ2-5, reads KAGVTQTPRYLIKTRGQQVTLSCSPISGHRSVSWYQQTPGQGLQFLFEYFSETQRNKGNFPGRFSGRQFSNSRSEMNVSTLELGDSALYLCASSPDRGGTQYFGPGTRLLVL.

The chain employs TRBV6-5 and TRBJ1-5, with 8 bases matching TRBD1. The germline V gene encodes CDR1 MNHEY and CDR2 SVGAGI. CDR3 size: 14 residues. The junction had 1 base not matched to a gene; V was cut back by 6 bases and J by 0 bases. Here the CDR3 reads CASSQGASNQPQHF. DNA for the CDR3: TGTGCCAGCAGCCAGGGGGCTAGCAATCAGCCCCAGCATTTT.

This clone was recorded once. The chain recombines TRBV19 with TRBJ1-1; a possible D gene is TRBD1 (6 bases). The V and J ends lost 4 bases and 7 bases respectively, with 19 bases between them. CDR3 length equals 15 residues. Germline assignment: CDR1 LNHDA and CDR2 SQIVND (reference sequence). The CDR3 nucleotides are TGTGCCAGTAGTAAAAGGAGACTACAGGGTGGTGAAGCTTTCTTT. Translated: CASSKRRLQGGEAFF.

The V and J genes are TRBV2 and TRBJ2-2; D possibly uses TRBD1 or TRBD2 (6 bases each). CDR1 and CDR2 (germline): SNHLY, FYNNEI. The V end lost 7 bases, the J end lost 7 bases, and 16 bases lay between the germline ends. The CDR3 loop spans 14 amino acids. The CDR3 DNA sequence: TGTGCCAGCAATCTAAGGGGGGCCGGCGGGGAGCTGTTTTTT. Amino acid sequence: CASNLRGAGGELFF.

The CDR3 DNA reads as TGTGCCAGCAGTCTGCGGGGAACCCTCCACGAGCAGTACTTC. Protein product: CASSLRGTLHEQYF. The chain is built from TRBV27 and TRBJ2-7; a weak D match, TRBD2 (6 bases). Trimming stripped 5 bases from V and 5 bases from J, with 16 bases between. Germline values: CDR1 MNHEY, CDR2 SMNVEV (reference sequence). The CDR3 runs to 14 residues.

V and J are TRBV3-1 (or the pseudogene TRBV3-2) and TRBJ1-1; no reliable D call. Germline V lookup: CDR1 LGHDT, CDR2 YNNKEL (reference sequence). Trimming took off 1 base at V and 4 bases at J, with 4 bases between the two ends. CDR3 length: 12 residues. CDR3 residues: CASSQGITEAFF. For the CDR3, the DNA is TGTGCCAGCAGCCAAGGGATCACTGAAGCTTTCTTT.

As regards this clone: This same CDR3 is encoded by further DNA sequences in the sample. The rearrangement uses TRBV15 and TRBJ1-4, with D unclear. The CDR3 runs 13 residues. V lost 3 bases and J 3 bases, leaving 5 bases between the germline ends. The V gene's germline CDR1 is LNHNV and CDR2 YYDKDF (reference sequence). The CDR3 loop is CATSRAPNEKLFF. CDR3 in DNA: TGTGCCACCAGCAGGGCCCCTAATGAAAAACTGTTTTTT.

This chain links TRBV7-8 with TRBJ1-4; tentative D call: TRBD1 (6 bases). V lost 7 bases and J lost 7, with 19 bases in between. The CDR3 loop spans 15 amino acids. CDR1 is SGHVS and CDR2 is FQNEAQ in the germline V gene. This CDR3 is CASTHEQGLSEKLFF. In DNA form, the CDR3 reads TGTGCCAGCACCCACGAGCAGGGGCTTAGTGAAAAACTGTTTTTT.

The chain is built from TRBV5-1 and TRBJ2-7; 12 bases align to TRBD1. Germline assignment: CDR1 SGHRS and CDR2 YFSETQ. The V and J ends lost 4 bases and 5 bases, in that order; junction bases with no gene match: 13. The CDR3 runs to 17 residues. The CDR3 is CASSTDLRDRGLNEQYF. In DNA, the CDR3 is TGCGCCAGCAGCACCGACCTCCGGGACAGGGGGCTTAACGAGCAGTACTTC.

The CDR3 is CASSSQGNEQFF. The CDR3 DNA is TGCGCCAGCAGCTCACAGGGGAATGAGCAGTTCTTC. V is TRBV5-1 and J is TRBJ2-1; 7 positions agree with TRBD1. The CDR3 has 12 amino acids. CDR1 is SGHRS, CDR2 YFSETQ, per germline. The V gene end was trimmed by 3 bases and the J gene end by 7 bases; junction bases not matched to a gene: 1.

V and J are TRBV11-3 and TRBJ2-1, with a weak D call TRBD2 (5 bases). The length of the CDR3 is 17 residues. The germline V gene encodes CDR1 SGHNT and CDR2 YENEEA. V lost 1 base and J 3 bases, leaving 16 bases between the germline ends. CDR3 DNA sequence: TGTGCCAGCAGCTTAGTTTATTCGGAGGATTTCTACAATGAGCAGTTCTTC. It is translated as CASSLVYSEDFYNEQFF.

The V call is TRBV3-1 (or the pseudogene TRBV3-2), the J call TRBJ1-3, with TRBD1 as a possible D gene (6 bases). The CDR3 is made up of 15 amino acids. Germline assignment: CDR1 LGHDT and CDR2 YNNKEL (reference sequence). The V end was cut by 1 base, the J end by 4 bases, with 11 bases between. The chain's CDR3 is CASSQVGGTGNTIYF. The CDR3 coding sequence is TGTGCCAGCAGCCAAGTAGGGGGAACAGGAAACACCATATATTTT.

This chain joins TRBV9 and TRBJ2-5; 9 bases align to TRBD2. Unmatched junction bases numbered 8, after V lost 0 bases and J lost 2 bases. The CDR3 has 17 residues. Germline CDR1 and CDR2: SGDLS and YYNGEE. The CDR3 DNA is TGTGCCAGCAGCGTAGGATGGGCGGGACTAGCTCAAGAGACCCAGTACTTC. Amino acids: CASSVGWAGLAQETQYF. Looking up the rest from reference TRBV9 and TRBJ2-5 gives the full variable domain: DSGVTQTPKHLITATGQRVTLRCSPRSGDLSVYWYQQSLDQGLQFLIQYYNGEERAKGNILERFSAQQFPDLHSELNLSSLELGDSALYFCASSVGWAGLAQETQYFGPGTRLLVL.